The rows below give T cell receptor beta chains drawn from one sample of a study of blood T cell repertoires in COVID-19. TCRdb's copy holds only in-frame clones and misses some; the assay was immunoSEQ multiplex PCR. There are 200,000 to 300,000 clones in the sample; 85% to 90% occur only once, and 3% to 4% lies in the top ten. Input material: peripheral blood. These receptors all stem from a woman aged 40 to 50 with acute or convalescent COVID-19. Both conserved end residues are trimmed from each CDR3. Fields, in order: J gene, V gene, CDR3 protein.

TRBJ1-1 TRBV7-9 ASSRGRTLNTEAF
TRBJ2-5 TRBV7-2 ASSSQALKQETQY
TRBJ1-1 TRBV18 ASSAAGNTEAF
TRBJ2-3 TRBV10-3 AISVSGGDTQY
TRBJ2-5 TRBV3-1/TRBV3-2 ASSLLGLAGGRQETQY
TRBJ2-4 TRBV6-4 ASSERDRVGILAKNIQY
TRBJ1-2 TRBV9 ASSVQGSFYGYT
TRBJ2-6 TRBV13 ASSWTGSGANVLT
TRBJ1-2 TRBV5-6 ASSFGARGATNYGYT
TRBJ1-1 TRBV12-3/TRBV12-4 ASSGRQGRRAF
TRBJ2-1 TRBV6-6 ASSPRTGGRSYNEQF
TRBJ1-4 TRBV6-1 ASSEAHQEKLF
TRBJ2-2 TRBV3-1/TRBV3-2 ASRPGPYTGELF
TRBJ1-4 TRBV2 ASSDDQGRFNEKLF
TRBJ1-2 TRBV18 ASSPADRANYGYT
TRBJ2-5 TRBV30 AWSHLRGKETQY
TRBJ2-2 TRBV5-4 ASSLTGQGRTGELF
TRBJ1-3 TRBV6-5 ASYRGRTGNTIY
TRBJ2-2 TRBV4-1 ASSLGATGELF
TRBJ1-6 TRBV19 ASSPSEVARSPLH
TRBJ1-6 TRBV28 ATSDREYNSPLH
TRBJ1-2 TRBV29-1 SVEAGPEGQGYGYT
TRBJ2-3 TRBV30 AWSSSGATDTQY
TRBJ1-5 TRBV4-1 ASSQSEGIQPQH
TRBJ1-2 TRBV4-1 ASSHGDTKRHGYT
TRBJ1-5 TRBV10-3 AIRATGSDNQPQH
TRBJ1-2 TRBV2 ASSQQGRTGRGYT
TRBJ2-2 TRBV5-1 ASSLGATGELF
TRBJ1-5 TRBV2 ASRPPGRKKFGSNQPQH
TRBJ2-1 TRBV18 ASSSTPGTGGKDEQF
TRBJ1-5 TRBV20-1 SASPAGYQPQH
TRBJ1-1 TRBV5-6 ASRTGMGTEAF
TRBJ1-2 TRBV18 ASSLQEDYGYT
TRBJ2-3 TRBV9 ASSVLAGSTDTQY
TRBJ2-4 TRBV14 ASSQGLGQAKNIQY
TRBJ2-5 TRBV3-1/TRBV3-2 ASSQSAGAGTQY
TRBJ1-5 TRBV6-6 ASSLTPRDSPQH
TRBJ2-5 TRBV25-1 ASSELARAQY
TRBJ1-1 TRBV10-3 AIRYIGGNTEAF
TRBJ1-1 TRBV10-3 AISESITLGTEAF
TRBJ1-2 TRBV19 ASSMTGDDGYT
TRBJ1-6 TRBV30 AWSGYRGANSPLH
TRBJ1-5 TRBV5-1 ASSSGTGEQPQH
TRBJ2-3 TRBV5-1 ASSPPGLAGGPRTDTQY
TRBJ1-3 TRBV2 ASSAGGPNSGNTIY